Detailed here is one T cell receptor beta chain. Its antigen is not yet known. One base away there is no much larger clone; base qualities are not given. This entry comes from a study of blood T cells in healthy people across ages (dated by TCRdb to 2014 to 2015). Study-wide context: Template switching captured roughly one uniquely barcoded TCR beta cDNA molecule per two T cells in model experiments. To track age-related changes in TCR beta repertoire diversity, the study relied on deep sequencing normalized with unique cDNA molecular identifiers. Donors of different ages were randomly distributed across sequencing lanes to avoid experimental bias. For two donors (one aged 18 to 30 and one aged 80 or older), the study analyzed two additional independent replicas of 1 million unique cDNA reads from the same blood draw. Four age groups were formed from the donors: young (average approximately 15 years), middle-aged (approximately 42), aged (approximately 60) and long-lived (82). The study at large found these results: The long-lived group showed more naive CD4+ T cells, fewer expanded clones and increased TCR diversity than the aged group, suggesting age selection. Estimates of total diversity from one million sequenced T cells were regarded as lower bounds and underestimates. The percentage of naive T cells measured by flow cytometry correlated strongly with observed TCR beta diversity. Because profiling used bulk unsorted PBMCs, naive and antigen-experienced compartments could not be compared conclusively. As age increased, observed TCR beta diversity per million T cells dropped in a roughly linear way, and a significant reduction was already evident by age about 36. Donor CMV infection status was unknown, potentially confounding age-related changes in expanded clonotypes.

Preparation of the library involved 5' RACE. Sequencing relied on an Illumina HiSeq 2500. A second PCR of roughly 7 to 11 cycles was performed with a sample-barcoded 5' primer and a J-beta primer mix. A template-switch 5' adaptor carrying 12 random nucleotides introduced a unique molecular identifier onto each TCR beta cDNA molecule. Each sample yielded at least 3 million CDR3-containing paired-end reads. All of the RNA was converted into first-strand cDNA using the Mint cDNA synthesis kit, with a TRBC-specific oligonucleotide serving as the primer. After uracil-DNA glycosylase treatment, a first 18-cycle PCR used universal primers M1SS and BC2_uni_R on all cDNA. Concerning the study's data processing: Each sample was normalized by randomly selecting 1 million high-quality reads, each carrying a distinct molecular identifier. Reads with shared molecular identifiers were discarded instead of being binned into consensus sequences. MiTCR, with a Q25 quality threshold and the strictest error-elimination algorithm, was used for CDR3 identification, clonotype clustering and error correction. A nonparametric unseen species model using Euler transformation provided a lower-bound estimate of total TCR beta diversity. The public reads were run again by TCRdb, first through fastp at Q25 and then through MiXCR, and only productive beta chains were kept. Every CDR3 protein is listed once, alongside the most common genes and DNA of its rows. TCRdb assigned the V and J calls; the authors' analysis was not used. This sample comprises roughly 1.6 million distinct CDR3 sequences, roughly a third of them detected only once. About 10% of the sample comes from the top ten.

The CDR3 sequence holds 15 residues, the cysteine and phenylalanine included. Only the CDR3 DNA is retained, 45 bases long and in frame from the first base. The CDR1 and CDR2 encoded by the germline V gene (reference sequence) are LNHDA and SQIVND. From V the trimming removes 2 bases and from J it removes 6 bases, while the gene matches leave 7 bases of the junction unaccounted for. The donors were a few dozen Caucasian individuals from Russia, aged 6 to 90 years, who were systemically healthy. Each donor gave approximately 10 milliliters of peripheral blood, collected into EDTA-treated Vacutainer tubes. Ficoll-Paque density-gradient centrifugation was used to isolate PBMCs, with at least 6.5 million obtained per sample. Trizol reagent was used to extract total RNA from PBMCs, with at least 6 micrograms per sample. For every donor, flow cytometry on a PBMC aliquot measured the percentage of naive CD45RAhigh/CD27high T cells.

Sample: blood. The chain joins TRBV19 to TRBJ2-3; 8 central nucleotides agree with TRBD2. The clonotype was recovered from a woman aged 25 to 39 in good health. The CDR3: CASSISSGGLDTQYF. DNA sequence: TGTGCCAGTAGTATAAGCAGCGGGGGCTTGGATACGCAGTATTTT.